These T cell receptor beta chains were read from a single sample in a study of T cells in Graves' hyperthyroidism and ophthalmopathy. TCRdb reprocessed the multiplex PCR reads via MiXCR and lists one record per CDR3 protein. The profile shows approximately 400,000 distinct CDR3 sequences, 20% to 30% of them singletons. The sequenced sample was blood. The receptor source for this set is a man aged 50-59 years with Graves' hyperthyroidism. Each CDR3 is given with its conserved first and last residue.

v_gene: TRBV7-9; j_gene: TRBJ2-7; CDR3aa: CASSRGGANEQYF
v_gene: TRBV20-1; j_gene: TRBJ2-7; CDR3aa: CSARDRRSYEQYF
v_gene: TRBV6-1; j_gene: TRBJ1-3; CDR3aa: CASSSPSSGNTIYF
v_gene: TRBV6-1; j_gene: TRBJ2-6; CDR3aa: CASKTSGSWVSGANVLTF
v_gene: TRBV6-1; j_gene: TRBJ2-1; CDR3aa: CASSDAYNEQFF
v_gene: TRBV7-9; j_gene: TRBJ1-6; CDR3aa: CASTPGTDNPPLHF
v_gene: TRBV12-3/TRBV12-4; j_gene: TRBJ1-1; CDR3aa: CASSSRSSGQGIAEAFF
v_gene: TRBV3-1; j_gene: TRBJ2-7; CDR3aa: CASSSGPSYEQYF
v_gene: TRBV6-1; j_gene: TRBJ2-1; CDR3aa: CASSHSGGAYNEQFF
v_gene: TRBV3-1; j_gene: TRBJ1-3; CDR3aa: CASSWGGATTGNTIYF
v_gene: TRBV28; j_gene: TRBJ1-2; CDR3aa: CASSSGTGMIYGYTF
v_gene: TRBV27; j_gene: TRBJ2-7; CDR3aa: CASSRTRGVYEQYF
v_gene: TRBV12-3/TRBV12-4; j_gene: TRBJ1-5; CDR3aa: CASSHPTGRHQPQHF
v_gene: TRBV7-9; j_gene: TRBJ1-5; CDR3aa: CASSPDRGDQPQHF
v_gene: TRBV7-9; j_gene: TRBJ1-3; CDR3aa: CASSLKVNIAGNTIYF
v_gene: TRBV7-9; j_gene: TRBJ1-1; CDR3aa: CASNDGHLLQNTEAFF
v_gene: TRBV27; j_gene: TRBJ2-4; CDR3aa: CASSLTGVGLNIQYF
v_gene: TRBV11-3; j_gene: TRBJ2-5; CDR3aa: CASSLGGQLQETQYF
v_gene: TRBV5-6; j_gene: TRBJ2-4; CDR3aa: CASSRPEVNIQYF
v_gene: TRBV18; j_gene: TRBJ1-1; CDR3aa: CASSGTNTEAFF
v_gene: TRBV12-3/TRBV12-4; j_gene: TRBJ2-1; CDR3aa: CASSYQVNEQFF
v_gene: TRBV5-1; j_gene: TRBJ2-2; CDR3aa: CASSLEPGTGELFF
v_gene: TRBV30; j_gene: TRBJ1-4; CDR3aa: CAWKAGRGIEKLFF
v_gene: TRBV12-5; j_gene: TRBJ1-1; CDR3aa: CASGLDRVNTEAFF
v_gene: TRBV12-3/TRBV12-4; j_gene: TRBJ2-5; CDR3aa: CASSRTSGLGTQYF
v_gene: TRBV19; j_gene: TRBJ2-7; CDR3aa: CASSSVYETTWIEQYF
v_gene: TRBV2; j_gene: TRBJ1-5; CDR3aa: CASTGEGNQPQHF